This T cell receptor (beta chain) was captured in a study of T cells after posttransplantation cyclophosphamide. Data came from immunoSEQ multiplex PCR; TCRdb stores just in-frame clones and leaves some out. This sample has under 4,000 clones, each found more than once. This clone was observed at least ten times. Its target is unknown. Cyclophosphamide on days +3 and +4 followed busulfan-fludarabine conditioning and a marrow graft. Study-wide results and caveats: Later post-transplant blood repertoires were often dominated by donor CD8+ memory clones. Tissue-infiltrating T cells from skin or gut overlapped little with blood T cells. TRB clonality was highly associated with recipient CMV seropositivity and reactivation.

This CDR3 comprises 14 residues. The V end was cut by 2 bases, the J end by 2 bases, with 9 bases between. The germline CDR1 and CDR2 sequences are MNHEY and SVGAGI. The chain carries TRBV6-5 and TRBJ1-2; tentatively, D is TRBD1 (6 bases). This TCR was sampled from a female patient in her 40s who received an allogeneic stem cell transplant from a related donor, was CMV-positive, and had no GVHD. Among the T cells, some may be from the graft donor. The sample consisted of PBMCs, taken 84 days after allogeneic stem cell transplant with posttransplant cyclophosphamide. The CDR3 loop is CASSYRTDNYGYTF. CDR3 sequence (DNA): TGTGCCAGCAGTTACAGGACAGACAACTATGGCTACACCTTC.